The sequence of this T cell receptor (beta chain) was determined in a study of blood T cell repertoires in COVID-19. CDR3 length equals 15 residues. Deletions cut 3 bases from V and 1 base from J, with 12 bases between. Germline V gives CDR1 MGHRA, CDR2 YSYEKL. Repertoires were generated with immunoSEQ multiplex PCR, while TCRdb's copy carries only in-frame clones and drops some. The sample has hundreds of thousands of clones, roughly nine tenths seen once. This clone was found once. The chain joins TRBV4-1 to TRBJ1-1, with a weak D call TRBD1 (6 bases). This TCR was recovered from a man in his 60s with COVID-19, enrolled during active disease. The sample taken for sequencing was peripheral blood. CDR3 nucleotide sequence: TGCGCCAGCAGCCATCCGGGGGGCTGGAACACTGAAGCTTTCTTT. This sequence encodes CASSHPGGWNTEAFF.